The 21 T cell receptor beta chains reported below all come from one sample, sequenced in a study of cytomegalovirus exposure and HLA in healthy donors. The PCR contained 60 Vbeta and 13 Jbeta primers. TCRdb's copy holds only in-frame clones and misses some; the assay was immunoSEQ multiplex PCR. The sample shows fewer than 200,000 clones, about 13% of them seen only once. Sequenced input: PBMCs. All receptors derive from a man aged 50 to 60 in good health and CMV-seropositive.

Here the CDR3 reads CASSRQGDTQYF. In DNA, the CDR3 is TGTGCCAGCAGCCGCCAGGGAGATACGCAGTATTTT. The chain joins TRBV9 to TRBJ2-3; tentative D call: TRBD1 (5 bases). Per the germline V gene, CDR1 is SGDLS and CDR2 is YYNGEE. The V gene lost 4 bases and the J gene lost 5 bases, with 8 bases spanning the gap. The CDR3 spans 12 residues.

The chain links TRBV2 to TRBJ2-7; a possible D gene is TRBD2 (6 bases). Germline CDR1 reads SNHLY; CDR2 reads FYNNEI. The V end was cut by 7 bases, the J end by 1 base, with 14 bases between. This CDR3 is 14 amino acids long. The CDR3: CASKSPRGSYEQYF. CDR3 DNA sequence: TGTGCCAGCAAGTCTCCGCGGGGTTCCTACGAGCAGTACTTC.

In this sample, this clone turned up a few times. J is TRBJ2-7 and V is TRBV7-9; D perhaps matches TRBD2 (5 bases). The germline CDR1 and CDR2 sequences are SEHNR and FQNEAQ (reference sequence). V was shortened by 5 bases and J by 1 base, with 21 bases between the two germline ends. The CDR3 spans 17 residues. The CDR3 region has the DNA TGTGCCAGCAGCCTCCGCGGGCGCGGCCAGCTGTCCTACGAGCAGTACTTC. Translated: CASSLRGRGQLSYEQYF.

This rearrangement joins TRBV6-1 to TRBJ2-7, with TRBD1 as a possible D gene (6 bases). The CDR3 is made up of 15 amino acids. Looked up from germline, CDR1 is MNHNS and CDR2 is SASEGT. Trimming shortened V by 7 bases and J by 2 bases, and 18 bases separated the two germline ends. CDR3 nucleotides: TGTGCCAGCACCATCACCGGGACACCTACCTACGAGCAGTACTTC. Amino acids: CASTITGTPTYEQYF.

Points on this clone: A read error is likely, as this CDR3 ends without the conserved phenylalanine or tryptophan. This chain joins TRBV28 and TRBJ2-2; 7 bases are a match to TRBD2. Germline V CDR1 and CDR2: MDHEN, SYDVKM. The length of the CDR3 is 16 residues. The CDR3 DNA reads as TGTGACAGCAGTTTAAGTCTAGCGGTACGCACCGGGGAGCTGTTTTTG. This sequence encodes CDSSLSLAVRTGELFL.

This clone was recorded a few times. The rearrangement uses TRBV23-1 and TRBJ1-6; no firm D call. TRBV23-1 is recorded as an ORF, its role being uncertain. The length of the CDR3 is 14 residues. V lost 11 bases to trimming and J lost 1 base, with 12 bases between them. The CDR3 DNA reads TGCGCCGTACGGGGTGAATCCTATAATTCACCCCTCCACTTT. This codes for CAVRGESYNSPLHF.

This clone was detected only a few times. The chain's CDR3 is CASARHPDKQLAKNIQYF. CDR3 DNA sequence: TGTGCCAGTGCAAGACACCCAGACAAACAACTAGCCAAAAACATTCAGTACTTC. The gene calls are TRBV7-7 and TRBJ2-4; unclear D gene. Trimming removed 9 bases at V and 0 bases at J, with 24 bases between. The CDR3 is 18 amino acids. The germline CDR1 and CDR2 sequences are SSHAT and FNYEAQ (reference sequence).

This clone was observed a few times. The chain couples TRBV15 to TRBJ2-7; weak D call: TRBD2 (5 bases). Germline V lookup: CDR1 LNHNV, CDR2 YYDKDF (reference sequence). The CDR3 is made up of 13 amino acids. Between the trimmed V and J ends, which lost 2 bases and 1 base, there was a span of 6 bases. The CDR3 here is CATSRRGSYEQYF. DNA of the CDR3: TGTGCCACCAGCAGACGGGGATCCTACGAGCAGTACTTC.

V usage is TRBV10-3 and J usage is TRBJ2-5; TRBD1 matches 10 bases. V dropped 3 bases and J dropped 5; count of bases not matched to a gene: 6. This CDR3 region has 15 residues. CDR1 ENHRY and CDR2 SYGVKD come from the germline V gene. The DNA of the CDR3 is TGTGCCATCAGTGATCCGGGACAGGGGTTTGAGACCCAGTACTTC. Translated, it gives CAISDPGQGFETQYF.

The chain uses TRBV5-1 and TRBJ2-7, with TRBD2 identical over 12 bases. In germline, CDR1 is SGHRS, CDR2 YFSETQ. V was pared by 1 base and J by 4 bases, with 0 bases of the junction left unmatched. The CDR3 spans 14 residues. The CDR3 coding sequence is TGCGCCAGCAGCTTGACTAGCGGGGGGTACGAGCAGTACTTC. Translating it yields CASSLTSGGYEQYF. Combining the CDR3 with reference TRBV5-1 and TRBJ2-7 gives the whole variable domain KAGVTQTPRYLIKTRGQQVTLSCSPISGHRSVSWYQQTPGQGLQFLFEYFSETQRNKGNFPGRFSGRQFSNSRSEMNVSTLELGDSALYLCASSLTSGGYEQYFGPGTRLTVT.

This chain uses TRBV19 with TRBJ1-6; TRBD1 aligns across 7 bases. Losses at the gene ends were 4 bases for V and 7 bases for J; bases not matched to a gene: 7. Germline V gene data show CDR1 as LNHDA and CDR2 as SQIVND (reference sequence). The CDR3 sequence is 15 residues long. The CDR3 spells CASSTTGAGNSPLHF. The CDR3 bases are TGTGCCAGTAGTACTACAGGGGCGGGCAATTCACCCCTCCACTTT.

The gene calls are TRBV13 and TRBJ1-2; no clear D gene. From germline, CDR1 is PRHDT and CDR2 FYEKMQ (reference sequence). Trimming stripped 3 bases from V and 8 bases from J, with 7 bases between. CDR3 length: 11 amino acids. The CDR3 DNA sequence: TGTGCCAGCAGCTTCCGGTCAGGCTACACCTTC. It specifies CASSFRSGYTF.

This chain links TRBV5-1 with TRBJ2-2; possibly TRBD1 for D (6 bases). CDR3 length: 15 amino acids. CDR1 and CDR2 (germline): SGHRS, YFSETQ. V lost 2 bases, J lost 4 bases, and 12 bases lay in between. The CDR3 sequence: CASSFAQGSTGELFF. The CDR3 nucleotides are TGCGCCAGCAGCTTCGCACAGGGTTCCACCGGGGAGCTGTTTTTT.

V and J are TRBV6-5 and TRBJ2-1; weak D call: TRBD2 (5 bases). In germline, CDR1 is MNHEY, CDR2 SVGAGI. Trimming cost V 2 bases and J 7 bases, with 12 bases left between them. The CDR3 has 14 residues. In nucleotides, the CDR3 is TGTGCCAGCAGTTACGAAGAAAAGCGGAATGAGCAGTTCTTC. Amino acids: CASSYEEKRNEQFF.

This clone appeared a few times. V and J are TRBV9 and TRBJ1-2, with 10 nucleotides matching TRBD1. The CDR3 sequence is 16 residues long. Germline trimming cut 2 bases from V and 6 bases from J; bases unmatched to any gene: 10. Germline V CDR1 and CDR2: SGDLS, YYNGEE. The DNA of the CDR3 is TGTGCCAGCAGCGTTGAGACTGGACAGGGGGTTGATGGCTACACCTTC. Translated, it gives CASSVETGQGVDGYTF.

This clone was found a few times. V is TRBV7-8 and J is TRBJ2-3; no clear D gene. Germline V gives CDR1 SGHVS, CDR2 FQNEAQ. Between the trimmed V and J ends, which lost 5 bases and 0 bases, there was a span of 18 bases. This CDR3 comprises 17 residues. This CDR3 reads CASSSLVQQISTDTQYF. The CDR3 DNA reads as TGTGCCAGCAGCAGCCTTGTACAGCAGATAAGCACAGATACGCAGTATTTT.

CDR3 sequence (DNA): TGCGCCAGCAGCTTGGCCGGGAAGAACACTGAAGCTTTCTTT. Its translation is CASSLAGKNTEAFF. The gene calls are TRBV5-1 and TRBJ1-1; the D is unclear. This CDR3 is built from 14 residues. The V end was cut by 0 bases, the J end by 1 base, with 7 bases between. CDR1 SGHRS and CDR2 YFSETQ come from the germline V gene.

In the case of this clone: The junction departs from the called germline gene at one end, perhaps through a read error. The chain has TRBV5-6 and TRBJ1-2; no clear D gene. Germline V gene data show CDR1 as SGHDT and CDR2 as YYEEEE. The CDR3 has 13 amino acids. This chain's CDR3 is CASSFESNYGYPF. In DNA, the CDR3 is TGTGCCAGCAGCTTCGAGAGTAACTATGGCTACCCCTTC. Using reference TRBV5-6 and TRBJ1-2 for the parts outside the CDR3, the full variable domain is DAGVTQSPTHLIKTRGQQVTLRCSPKSGHDTVSWYQQALGQGPQFIFQYYEEEERQRGNFPDRFSGHQFPNYSSELNVNALLLGDSALYLCASSFESNYGYPFGSGTRLTVV.

J is TRBJ2-1 and V is TRBV19, with 10 bases fitting TRBD1. Germline CDR1 LNHDA, CDR2 SQIVND (reference sequence). The CDR3 covers 18 residues. Trimming at V came to 3 bases and at J to 0 bases, leaving 8 bases not matched to a gene. The CDR3 loop is CASSIIGTGAFSYNEQFF. CDR3 DNA sequence: TGTGCCAGTAGTATTATTGGGACAGGGGCTTTCTCCTACAATGAGCAGTTCTTC.

The chain employs TRBV9 and TRBJ2-2; the D is unclear. The germline V gene encodes CDR1 SGDLS and CDR2 YYNGEE. Trimming removed 0 bases at V and 1 base at J, with 4 bases between. The CDR3 is made up of 14 amino acids. The CDR3 region has the DNA TGTGCCAGCAGCGTAGACGGGAACACCGGGGAGCTGTTTTTT. Encoded protein: CASSVDGNTGELFF.

This chain links TRBV2 with TRBJ2-5; 8 nucleotides agree with TRBD1. Germline lookup yields CDR1 SNHLY and CDR2 FYNNEI. The CDR3 extends over 14 amino acids. The ends lost 8 bases at V and 1 base at J; junction bases unmatched: 6. CDR3 loop: CASLPDRVQETQYF. DNA of the CDR3: TGTGCCAGCCTCCCGGACAGGGTCCAAGAGACCCAGTACTTC.